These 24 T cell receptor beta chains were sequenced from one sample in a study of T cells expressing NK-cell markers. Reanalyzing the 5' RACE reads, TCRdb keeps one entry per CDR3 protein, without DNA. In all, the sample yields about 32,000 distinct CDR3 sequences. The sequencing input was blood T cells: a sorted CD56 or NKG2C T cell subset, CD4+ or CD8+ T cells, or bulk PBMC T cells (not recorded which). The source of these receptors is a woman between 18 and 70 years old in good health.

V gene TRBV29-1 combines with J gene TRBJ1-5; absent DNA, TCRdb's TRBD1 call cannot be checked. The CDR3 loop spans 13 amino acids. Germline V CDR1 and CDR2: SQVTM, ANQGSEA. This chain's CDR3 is CSVDQGGNQPQHF.

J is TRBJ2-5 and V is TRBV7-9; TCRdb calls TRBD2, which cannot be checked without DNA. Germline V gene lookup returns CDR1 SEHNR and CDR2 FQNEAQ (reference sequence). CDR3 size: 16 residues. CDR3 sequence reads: CASSPAGTSGQETQYF.

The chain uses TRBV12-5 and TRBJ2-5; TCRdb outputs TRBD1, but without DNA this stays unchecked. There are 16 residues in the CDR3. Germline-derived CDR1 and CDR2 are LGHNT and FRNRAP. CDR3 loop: CASGFSFRDPVETQYF.

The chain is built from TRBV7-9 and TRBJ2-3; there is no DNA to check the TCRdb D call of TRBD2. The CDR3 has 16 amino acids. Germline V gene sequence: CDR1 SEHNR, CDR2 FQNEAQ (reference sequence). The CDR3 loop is CASSTTLAGLTDTQYF.

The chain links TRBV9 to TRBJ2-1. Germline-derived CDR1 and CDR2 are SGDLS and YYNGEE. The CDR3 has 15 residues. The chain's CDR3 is CASSVAGAPRDEQFF.

CDR3 residues: CASNAGGGDTQYF. The rearrangement joins TRBV4-1 to TRBJ2-3; there is no DNA to check the TCRdb D call of TRBD2. The germline gives CDR1 MGHRA, CDR2 YSYEKL. The length of the CDR3 is 13 residues.

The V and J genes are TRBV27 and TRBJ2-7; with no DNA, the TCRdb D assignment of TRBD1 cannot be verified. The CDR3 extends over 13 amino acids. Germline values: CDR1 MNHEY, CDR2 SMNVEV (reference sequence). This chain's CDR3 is CASSLSPGFEQYF.

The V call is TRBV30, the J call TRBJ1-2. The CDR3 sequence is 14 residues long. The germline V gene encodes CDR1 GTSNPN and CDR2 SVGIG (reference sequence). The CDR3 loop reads CAWTVLQENYGYTF.

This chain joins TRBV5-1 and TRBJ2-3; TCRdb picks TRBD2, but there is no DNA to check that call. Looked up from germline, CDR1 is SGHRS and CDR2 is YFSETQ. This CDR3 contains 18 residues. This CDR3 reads CASSSYMPWEGGTDTQYF.

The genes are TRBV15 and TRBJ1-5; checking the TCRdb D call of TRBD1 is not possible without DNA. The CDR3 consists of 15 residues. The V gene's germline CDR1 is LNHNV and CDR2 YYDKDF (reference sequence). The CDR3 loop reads CATSREGGSNQPQHF.

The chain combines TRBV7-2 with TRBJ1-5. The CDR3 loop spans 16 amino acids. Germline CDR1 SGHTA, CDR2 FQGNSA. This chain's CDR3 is CASSLAPGLTSQPQHF.

CDR3 residues: CSARDLGTHDAETQYF. The chain joins TRBV20-1 to TRBJ2-5. The germline V gene encodes CDR1 DFQATT and CDR2 SNEGSKA (reference sequence). The CDR3 consists of 16 residues.

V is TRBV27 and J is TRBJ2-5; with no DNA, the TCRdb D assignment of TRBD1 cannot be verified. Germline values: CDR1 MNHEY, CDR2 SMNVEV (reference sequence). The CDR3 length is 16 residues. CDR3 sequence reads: CASSKSGGRWQETQYF.

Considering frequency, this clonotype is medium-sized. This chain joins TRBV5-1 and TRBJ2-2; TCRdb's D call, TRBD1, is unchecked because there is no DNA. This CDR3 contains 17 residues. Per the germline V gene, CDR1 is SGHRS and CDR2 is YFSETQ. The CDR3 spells CASSLRSGTGPTGELFF.

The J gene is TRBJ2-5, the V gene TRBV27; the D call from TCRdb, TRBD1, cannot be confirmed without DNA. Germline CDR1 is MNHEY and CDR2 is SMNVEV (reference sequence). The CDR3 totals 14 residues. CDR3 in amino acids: CASSPGTAWGTQYF.

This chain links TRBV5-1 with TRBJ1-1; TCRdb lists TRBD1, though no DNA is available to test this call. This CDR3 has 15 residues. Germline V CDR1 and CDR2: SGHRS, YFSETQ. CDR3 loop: CASSRKQGMNTEAFF.

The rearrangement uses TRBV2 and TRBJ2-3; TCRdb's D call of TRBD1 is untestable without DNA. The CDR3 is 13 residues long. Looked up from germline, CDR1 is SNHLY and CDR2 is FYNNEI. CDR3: CASKGVATDTQYF.

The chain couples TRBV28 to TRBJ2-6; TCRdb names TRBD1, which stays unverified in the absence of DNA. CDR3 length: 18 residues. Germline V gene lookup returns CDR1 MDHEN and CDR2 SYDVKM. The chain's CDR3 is CASSPGTEVISGANVLTF.

CDR3 sequence reads: CASSLTDRLGYEQYF. The chain combines TRBV27 with TRBJ2-7; TCRdb lists TRBD1, though no DNA is available to test this call. In germline, CDR1 is MNHEY, CDR2 SMNVEV (reference sequence). This CDR3 region has 15 residues.

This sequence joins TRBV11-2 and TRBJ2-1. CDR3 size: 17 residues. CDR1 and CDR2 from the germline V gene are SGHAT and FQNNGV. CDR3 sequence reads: CASSSYSGRGPDNEQFF.

CDR3 loop: CSARDSSGGAGSTDTQYF. The chain joins TRBV20-1 to TRBJ2-3; TCRdb's D call, TRBD1, is unchecked because there is no DNA. The germline CDR1 and CDR2 sequences are DFQATT and SNEGSKA (reference sequence). This CDR3 has 18 residues.

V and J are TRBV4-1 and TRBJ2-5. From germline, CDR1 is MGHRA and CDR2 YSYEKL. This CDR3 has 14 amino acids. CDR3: CASSQLRLLETQYF.

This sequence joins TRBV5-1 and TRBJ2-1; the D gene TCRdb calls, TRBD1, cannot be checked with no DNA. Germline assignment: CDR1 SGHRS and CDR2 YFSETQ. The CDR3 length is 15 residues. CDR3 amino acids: CASSLGQAPSNEQFF.

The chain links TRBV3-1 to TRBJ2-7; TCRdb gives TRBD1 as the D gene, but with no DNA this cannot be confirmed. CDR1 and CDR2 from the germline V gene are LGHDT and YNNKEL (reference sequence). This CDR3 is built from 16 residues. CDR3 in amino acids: CASSQRPDRETHEQYF.